A single sample gave rise to the 13 T cell receptor beta chains below, sequenced in a study of blood T cells in healthy people across ages. It was with a sample-barcoded 5' primer and a J-beta primer mix that a second PCR of roughly 7 to 12 cycles was run. MiXCR was run by TCRdb on the 5' RACE reads, yielding one entry per CDR3 protein. The data hold 650,000 to 900,000 distinct CDR3 sequences, with around 68% observed a single time. Sequencing input: blood. These receptors all stem from a man aged 25-40 years in good health.

The rearrangement joins TRBV29-1 to TRBJ1-4; no firm D call. CDR1 is SQVTM and CDR2 is ANQGSEA in the germline V gene. The ends were cut back, 6 bases at V and 7 bases at J, with 15 bases in the middle. The length of the CDR3 is 13 residues. CDR3 in amino acids: CSVRRAPGEKLFF. The CDR3 nucleotides read TGCAGCGTCCGTAGAGCCCCTGGTGAAAAACTGTTTTTT.

This clonotype was counted a few times. The V call is TRBV5-1, the J call TRBJ2-1; tentative D call: TRBD1 (7 bases). Germline V gene sequence: CDR1 SGHRS, CDR2 YFSETQ. The CDR3 runs 15 residues. V lost 3 bases to trimming and J lost 4 bases, with 14 bases between them. CDR3 sequence (DNA): TGCGCCAGCAGCTCCACAGGGGAGGCTTACAATGAGCAGTTCTTC. Encoded protein: CASSSTGEAYNEQFF.

Written as DNA, the CDR3 is TGTGCCAGCAGCTTAGAGGCAGTCTTCCAAATTGGCTACACCTTC. This translates into CASSLEAVFQIGYTF. This chain joins TRBV7-9 and TRBJ1-2; unclear D gene. The germline V and J ends were trimmed by 1 base and 7 bases, with 16 bases remaining between them. This CDR3 is built from 15 residues. Germline V gene lookup returns CDR1 SEHNR and CDR2 FQNEAQ (reference sequence). The complete variable domain, with remaining parts taken from reference TRBV7-9 and TRBJ1-2, reads DTGVSQNPRHKITKRGQNVTFRCDPISEHNRLYWYRQTLGQGPEFLTYFQNEAQLEKSRLLSDRFSAERPKGSFSTLEIQRTEQGDSAMYLCASSLEAVFQIGYTFGSGTRLTVV.

This clonotype was found a few times. V gene TRBV29-1 combines with J gene TRBJ2-1; D may be TRBD2 (6 bases). Deletions cut 7 bases from V and 1 base from J, with 14 bases between. CDR1 and CDR2 (germline): SQVTM, ANQGSEA. The CDR3 is 14 amino acids. CDR3: CSASHGGSYNEQFF. The CDR3 nucleotides read TGCAGCGCCTCCCACGGGGGTTCCTACAATGAGCAGTTCTTC.

This clonotype has more than one count but fewer than ten. J is TRBJ2-5 and V is TRBV20-1, with D possibly being TRBD1 (6 bases). CDR3 length equals 12 residues. The germline CDR1 and CDR2 sequences are DFQATT and SNEGSKA (reference sequence). Trimming pared 5 bases from V and 3 bases from J, leaving 10 bases between. The CDR3 loop reads CSASRTEETQYF. CDR3 DNA sequence: TGCAGTGCTTCCAGGACAGAAGAGACCCAGTACTTC.

The V gene is TRBV7-8, the J gene TRBJ2-3, with D possibly being TRBD2 (5 bases). The CDR3 is made up of 20 amino acids. Germline CDR1 is SGHVS and CDR2 is FQNEAQ. Between the trimmed V and J ends, which lost 2 bases and 3 bases, there was a span of 27 bases. DNA for the CDR3: TGTGCCAGCAGCTTATGGCGGGCAGGCGACGGAGTATTGCATACAGATACGCAGTATTTT. It specifies CASSLWRAGDGVLHTDTQYF.

The rearrangement links TRBV12-3 or TRBV12-4 to TRBJ2-5; tentative D call: TRBD2 (6 bases). The CDR3 is made up of 14 amino acids. With 8 bases removed from V and 1 base from J, the gap between germline ends came to 14 bases. CDR3 bases: TGTGCCAGCTCCTATGGGGGGATCCAAGAGACCCAGTACTTC. Translated: CASSYGGIQETQYF.

The chain recombines TRBV24-1 with TRBJ2-1; maybe TRBD2 (7 bases). Trimming took off 6 bases at V and 5 bases at J, with 13 bases between the two ends. CDR3 length: 14 amino acids. Germline loops: CDR1 KGHDR, CDR2 SFDVKD. The CDR3 coding sequence is TGTGCCACCAGTCATACAGGGACTAACAATGAGCAGTTCTTC. It codes for CATSHTGTNNEQFF.

The chain has TRBV5-1 and TRBJ2-7; the match to TRBD1 covers 8 bases. The germline gives CDR1 SGHRS, CDR2 YFSETQ. Losses at the gene ends were 4 bases for V and 2 bases for J; bases not matched to a gene: 5. This CDR3 comprises 14 residues. In nucleotides, the CDR3 is TGCGCCAGCAGCCCGGACAGGGTCCCCTACGAGCAGTACTTC. It yields the protein CASSPDRVPYEQYF.

The chain links TRBV25-1 to TRBJ2-1; tentative D call: TRBD2 (5 bases). Germline lookup yields CDR1 MGHDK and CDR2 SYGVNS. The CDR3 is made up of 14 amino acids. Trimming removed 4 bases from V and 9 bases from J, with 16 bases in between. The CDR3 loop reads CASSAHLARGEQFF. The CDR3 DNA reads as TGTGCCAGCAGTGCCCACCTAGCCCGGGGTGAGCAGTTCTTC.

This clonotype appeared many times. The V call is TRBV3-1, the J call TRBJ1-2, with TRBD1 as a possible D gene (6 bases). The germline V gene encodes CDR1 LGHDT and CDR2 YNNKEL (reference sequence). The CDR3 extends over 17 amino acids. Trimming pared 4 bases from V and 4 bases from J, leaving 22 bases between. The CDR3 region is CASSLTPGQLIGYGYTF. The CDR3 DNA follows: TGTGCCAGCAGCCTAACCCCGGGACAACTCATCGGCTATGGCTACACCTTC.

This chain links TRBV20-1 with TRBJ2-7; TRBD1 aligns across 9 bases. V gave up 5 bases and J gave up 3 bases; unmatched junction bases: 11. The CDR3 runs to 15 residues. Germline CDR1 and CDR2: DFQATT and SNEGSKA (reference sequence). CDR3 DNA sequence: TGCAGTGCTCTCACCGGGACAGGGATCAACTACGAGCAGTACTTC. Translation: CSALTGTGINYEQYF.

This clonotype was counted only a few times. The V and J genes are TRBV29-1 and TRBJ2-4, with a tentative D call TRBD1 (6 bases). Gene TRBJ2-7 matches the end of the DNA better, so the J call may be wrong. CDR1 SQVTM and CDR2 ANQGSEA come from the germline V gene. This CDR3 spans 13 amino acids. The CDR3 reads CSVEAGAPYEQYF. In DNA form, the CDR3 reads TGCAGCGTTGAAGCAGGGGCCCCCTACGAGCAGTACTTC.